This T cell receptor beta chain was documented in a study of CD8+ T cells in alopecia areata. Following extraction, RNA underwent reverse transcription to cDNA, which served as the sequencing template. Repertoires were generated with immunoSEQ multiplex PCR, while TCRdb's copy carries only in-frame clones and drops some. The sample yields 100,000 to 150,000 clones, 61% seen once. As to this clone: The antigen is not known.

General observations from the study: As there was one nonresponder, how baseline CD8+ expansion relates to response remains uncertain.

As for treatment: oral pan-JAK inhibitor, 5-10 mg twice daily. Investigators sorted PBMCs to obtain both CD4+ and CD8+ T cells. V lost 4 bases, J lost 5 bases, and 16 bases lay in between. The CDR3 contains 15 residues. From germline, CDR1 is SGHRS and CDR2 YFSETQ. The TCR was taken from a human donor with alopecia areata. Here the sequenced sample was CD4+ T cells sorted from blood, taken at week 4, from a patient treated with tofacitinib. V usage is TRBV5-1 and J usage is TRBJ2-1, with no clear D. CDR3 protein: CASSPGALSNNEQFF. As DNA, the CDR3 is TGCGCCAGCAGCCCGGGTGCGCTATCCAACAATGAGCAGTTCTTC.